The source of this TCR beta chain is a study of blood T cell repertoires in COVID-19. Allocation to cohorts depended on clinical history reported by the participants. The CDR3 runs 13 residues. Germline lookup yields CDR1 ENHRY and CDR2 SYGVKD. The germline V and J ends were trimmed by 4 bases and 3 bases, with 9 bases remaining between them. Original methodology: It was from reference gene primer amplification that nucleated cell counts were estimated. The method was immunoSEQ multiplex PCR; TCRdb's version includes in-frame clones alone and lacks a portion of them. From that table come the V and J calls and clone size; the DNA was used to work out D and trimming. Altogether under 200,000 clones are present, approximately 88% being singletons, with the ten largest covering under 15%.

The sequenced sample consisted of PBMCs or T cells enriched from blood (not recorded which). The clonotype originates from an older woman who had recovered from COVID-19. The chain recombines TRBV10-3 with TRBJ2-5, with D perhaps matching TRBD2 (5 bases). The CDR3: CAISALAKETQYF. In DNA form, the CDR3 reads TGTGCCATCAGTGCGTTAGCGAAAGAGACCCAGTACTTC.